A single T cell receptor beta chain is shown here with its context. The target antigen is unknown. Trimming took 0 bases from V and 9 from J, leaving 10 bases between them. Germline V lookup: CDR1 SGDLS, CDR2 YYNGEE. This CDR3 region has 13 residues. This sample was included in a study of T cell responses to AZD1222 COVID-19 vaccine. Study-level findings and limits: Donors were chiefly white British, with a greater number of females, and clonal diversity was perhaps underestimated.

Generated by immunoSEQ multiplex PCR, the TCRdb table keeps only in-frame clones and is missing some. The profile shows tens of thousands of clones, 75% to 95% of them singletons. The chain carries TRBV9 and TRBJ2-1; tentative D call: TRBD1 (5 bases). The source material was peripheral blood, sampled 28 days after the second AZD1222 dose. This TCR derives from an adult who received the AZD1222 COVID-19 vaccine. Here the CDR3 reads CASSVGRASEQFF. The CDR3 bases are TGTGCCAGCAGCGTAGGCAGGGCTTCTGAGCAGTTCTTC.